Following are 32 T cell receptor beta chains from one sample sequenced in a study of blood T cell repertoires in COVID-19. Using immunoSEQ multiplex PCR, the repertoire was profiled, and TCRdb retains in-frame clones only, with some absent. This table holds about 500,000 clones, about nine tenths found once. What was sequenced was PBMCs or T cells enriched from blood (not recorded which). The receptor source for this set is a woman between 18 and 30 years old who had recovered from COVID-19.

This clone was counted between two and nine times. The chain recombines TRBV30 with TRBJ2-1, with 9 nucleotides matching TRBD2. The germline CDR1 and CDR2 sequences are GTSNPN and SVGIG (reference sequence). This CDR3 spans 14 amino acids. V trimming: 7 bases; J trimming: 7 bases; junction bases outside the gene matches: 11. The CDR3 here is CASTGLAARNEQFF. CDR3 DNA sequence: TGTGCCTCTACGGGACTAGCAGCAAGGAATGAGCAGTTCTTC. Full variable domain (missing parts from reference TRBV30 and TRBJ2-1): SQTIHQWPATLVQPVGSPLSLECTVEGTSNPNLYWYRQAAGRGLQLLFYSVGIGQISSEVPQNLSASRPQDRQFILSSKKLLLSDSGFYLCASTGLAARNEQFFGPGTRLTVL.

This chain uses TRBV4-1 with TRBJ2-3, with a weak D call TRBD1 (6 bases). Germline CDR1 is MGHRA and CDR2 is YSYEKL. V lost 0 bases and J 0 bases, leaving 10 bases between the germline ends. The length of the CDR3 is 16 residues. In DNA, the CDR3 is TGCGCCAGCAGCCAAGATAGGACAGAGAGCACAGATACGCAGTATTTT. Protein product: CASSQDRTESTDTQYF.

V gene TRBV7-8 combines with J gene TRBJ1-6, with 7 bases aligning to TRBD1. Germline V lookup: CDR1 SGHVS, CDR2 FQNEAQ. The J segment lost 9 bases and the V segment lost 5 bases, leaving 4 bases of the junction unmatched. The CDR3 spans 13 residues. As DNA, the CDR3 is TGTGCCAGCAGCCGGGACAGTTTTTCACCCCTCCACTTT. It is translated as CASSRDSFSPLHF.

The chain combines TRBV12-3 or TRBV12-4 with TRBJ1-1; 7 bases align to TRBD1. The V gene end was trimmed by 6 bases and the J gene end by 4 bases; junction bases not matched to a gene: 5. This CDR3 is 13 amino acids long. The CDR3 region has the DNA TGTGCCAGCAGGTTAACAGGGGTCACTGAAGCTTTCTTT. Translation gives CASRLTGVTEAFF.

The chain uses TRBV6-5 and TRBJ2-7; perhaps TRBD1 as D (5 bases). Looked up from germline, CDR1 is MNHEY and CDR2 is SVGAGI. Trimming removed 6 bases at V and 5 bases at J, with 11 bases between. This CDR3 is 12 amino acids long. The CDR3 nucleotides are TGTGCCAGCAGGAACCAAGGGGACGAGCAGTACTTC. This sequence encodes CASRNQGDEQYF.

V is TRBV7-8 and J is TRBJ1-2; no clear D. Germline lookup yields CDR1 SGHVS and CDR2 FQNEAQ. This CDR3 contains 15 residues. Trimming removed 1 base from V and 6 bases from J, with 15 bases in between. CDR3 coding DNA: TGTGCCAGCAGCTTAGAGGCGGGAGTGGGGAATGGCTACACCTTC. Translation: CASSLEAGVGNGYTF.

CDR3 DNA sequence: TGTGCCAGCACCGGACCGGGGTCCTCCTACGAGCAGTACTTC. This gives the protein CASTGPGSSYEQYF. This chain links TRBV3-1 (or the pseudogene TRBV3-2) with TRBJ2-7, with a tentative D call TRBD2 (5 bases). Trimming removed 7 bases from V and 0 bases from J, with 13 bases in between. Germline CDR1 is LGHDT and CDR2 is YNNKEL (reference sequence). The CDR3 loop spans 14 amino acids.

The table lists this clone with a few counts. Written as DNA, the CDR3 is TGTGCCAGCAAGGGGCCCGTCTACGAGCAGTACTTC. It codes for CASKGPVYEQYF. The chain combines TRBV6-5 with TRBJ2-7, with TRBD1 as a possible D gene (5 bases). The CDR3 is 12 amino acids. Germline lookup yields CDR1 MNHEY and CDR2 SVGAGI. V dropped 7 bases and J dropped 3 bases, with 10 bases sitting between them.

This rearrangement joins TRBV7-8 to TRBJ1-4; TRBD1 agrees at 7 bases. This CDR3 is built from 16 residues. Looked up from germline, CDR1 is SGHVS and CDR2 is FQNEAQ. V shed 5 bases and J 1 base; nucleotides not matched to a gene: 7. The CDR3 spells CASSPGQWGTNEKLFF. The CDR3 DNA reads TGTGCCAGCAGCCCGGGACAGTGGGGAACTAATGAAAAACTGTTTTTT.

This rearrangement joins TRBV15 to TRBJ1-4; D uncertain. Germline V gene lookup returns CDR1 LNHNV and CDR2 YYDKDF (reference sequence). There are 14 residues in the CDR3. Deletions cut 3 bases from V and 4 bases from J, with 9 bases between. The CDR3 region has the DNA TGTGCCACCAGCAGTCTAACCGTTAATGAAAAACTGTTTTTT. The encoded protein is CATSSLTVNEKLFF.

This clone has a handful of counts. V usage is TRBV30 and J usage is TRBJ2-1; TRBD2 might be the D (7 bases). Deletions cut 6 bases from V and 6 bases from J, with 24 bases between. The CDR3 extends over 16 amino acids. Germline V lookup: CDR1 GTSNPN, CDR2 SVGIG (reference sequence). The CDR3 is CACRYPPGGLANEQFF. The CDR3 nucleotides are TGTGCCTGTCGATACCCCCCGGGGGGCCTGGCCAATGAGCAGTTCTTC.

The V and J genes are TRBV12-3 or TRBV12-4 and TRBJ1-3; D gene ambiguous. V was clipped by 9 bases and J by 3 bases, with 6 bases between them. The CDR3 spans 11 residues. The CDR3 loop reads CASSFGNTIYF. The CDR3 nucleotides read TGTGCCAGTTCCTTTGGAAACACCATATATTTT.

This rearrangement joins TRBV29-1 to TRBJ1-2; 12 bases match TRBD1. Per germline, CDR1 SQVTM and CDR2 ANQGSEA. The CDR3 loop spans 13 amino acids. V lost 6 bases and J lost 4; bases outside the gene matches: 3. The DNA for the CDR3 is TGCAGCGTGGGGGACAGGGGGCTCTATGGCTACACCTTC. This gives the protein CSVGDRGLYGYTF.

This chain connects TRBV5-6 to TRBJ1-5, with no clear D. Germline values: CDR1 SGHDT, CDR2 YYEEEE. The V gene lost 0 bases and the J gene lost 6 bases, with 7 bases spanning the gap. The length of the CDR3 is 13 residues. This CDR3 is CASSLAVSQPQHF. CDR3 in DNA: TGTGCCAGCAGCTTGGCTGTCAGTCAGCCCCAGCATTTT.

The chain combines TRBV6-5 with TRBJ2-7; 7 nucleotides agree with TRBD1. The J segment lost 3 bases and the V segment lost 11 bases, leaving 16 bases of the junction unmatched. Looked up from germline, CDR1 is MNHEY and CDR2 is SVGAGI. This CDR3 spans 15 amino acids. CDR3 bases: TGTGCCGTACGGACAGGTATCAGGGATAGCTACGAGCAGTACTTC. This codes for CAVRTGIRDSYEQYF.

Regarding this clone: The sample contains more than one DNA sequence encoding this CDR3. The chain links TRBV20-1 to TRBJ1-1; D possibly corresponds to TRBD1 (5 bases). The CDR3 length is 11 residues. Germline V lookup: CDR1 DFQATT, CDR2 SNEGSKA (reference sequence). V lost 6 bases to trimming and J lost 5 bases, with 10 bases between them. The CDR3 spells CSARGGTEAFF. The CDR3 region has the DNA TGCAGTGCAAGGGGTGGGACTGAAGCTTTCTTT.

V usage is TRBV2 and J usage is TRBJ2-1; a possible D gene is TRBD2 (6 bases). The CDR3 runs 16 residues. Germline values: CDR1 SNHLY, CDR2 FYNNEI. Trimming took off 5 bases at V and 0 bases at J, with 14 bases between the two ends. In DNA form, the CDR3 reads TGTGCCAGCAGTCTGACAGCGACTAGCTCCTACAATGAGCAGTTCTTC. Translated: CASSLTATSSYNEQFF.

The chain combines TRBV12-3 or TRBV12-4 with TRBJ1-1, with no clear D. Trimming pared 7 bases from V and 1 base from J, leaving 10 bases between. CDR3 size: 13 residues. The chain's CDR3 is CASTSTGNTEAFF. CDR3 sequence (DNA): TGTGCCAGCACCTCGACTGGGAACACTGAAGCTTTCTTT.

The chain uses TRBV5-4 and TRBJ2-1, with TRBD2 identical over 14 bases. Trimming took 4 bases from V and 8 from J; bases not matched to a gene: 8. The CDR3 runs 16 residues. CDR1 SGHNT and CDR2 YYREEE come from the germline V gene (reference sequence). The CDR3 loop is CASSPGLAGGEDEQFF. Here the CDR3 DNA reads TGTGCCAGCAGCCCCGGACTAGCGGGGGGCGAAGATGAGCAGTTCTTC.

This clone was recorded once. The chain joins TRBV10-3 to TRBJ2-6; weak D call: TRBD1 (7 bases). Trimming removed 3 bases at V and 10 bases at J, with 22 bases between. Germline-derived CDR1 and CDR2 are ENHRY and SYGVKD. This CDR3 spans 17 amino acids. DNA for the CDR3: TGTGCCATCAGTGAATCCGTCTTAGACAGGGAGGATAACGTCCTGACTTTC. This sequence encodes CAISESVLDREDNVLTF.

This chain connects TRBV25-1 to TRBJ1-1; TRBD1 matches 10 bases. In germline, CDR1 is MGHDK, CDR2 SYGVNS. The CDR3 has 15 amino acids. J gave up 4 bases and V 6 bases, and 8 bases lay outside the gene matches. The CDR3 coding sequence is TGTGCCAGCAGGGAGACAGGGGGCTCGGGCACTGAAGCTTTCTTT. Translated: CASRETGGSGTEAFF.

The J gene is TRBJ1-2, the V gene TRBV10-3; D ambiguous. With 10 bases removed from V and 0 bases from J, the gap between germline ends came to 18 bases. CDR1 ENHRY and CDR2 SYGVKD come from the germline V gene. This CDR3 contains 15 residues. CDR3 coding DNA: TGTGCCACCATGATTTGGGCAGAAACTAACTATGGCTACACCTTC. This encodes CATMIWAETNYGYTF.

The gene calls are TRBV19 and TRBJ1-5; 7 positions agree with TRBD1. Losses at the gene ends were 5 bases for V and 5 bases for J; bases not matched to a gene: 9. The germline gives CDR1 LNHDA, CDR2 SQIVND (reference sequence). CDR3 length equals 15 residues. CDR3: CASSLDREGDQPQHF. CDR3 bases: TGTGCCAGTAGTCTTGACAGGGAAGGGGATCAGCCCCAGCATTTT.

This clone has a handful of counts. The V call is TRBV18, the J call TRBJ1-1; TRBD1 might be the D (5 bases). There are 15 residues in the CDR3. Germline lookup yields CDR1 KGHSH and CDR2 LQKENI. The V end was cut by 3 bases, the J end by 1 base, with 12 bases between. CDR3 coding DNA: TGTGCCAGCTCACCCCAGACAGATCGGAACACTGAAGCTTTCTTT. Protein sequence: CASSPQTDRNTEAFF.

The CDR3 DNA reads as TGTGCCAGTAGTACGGACAGGGGGATGAACACTGAAGCTTTCTTT. This translates into CASSTDRGMNTEAFF. V is TRBV19 and J is TRBJ1-1; 10 bases are a match to TRBD1. With 4 bases clipped from V and 0 bases from J, the junction kept 2 bases outside the gene matches. Germline-derived CDR1 and CDR2 are LNHDA and SQIVND (reference sequence). The CDR3 is made up of 15 amino acids.

The V and J genes are TRBV7-2 and TRBJ2-5; D gene uncertain. Trimming cost V 8 bases and J 5 bases, with 9 bases left between them. Germline CDR1 reads SGHTA; CDR2 reads FQGNSA. The CDR3 covers 11 residues. The CDR3 spells CASVLRETQYF. Written as DNA, the CDR3 is TGTGCCAGCGTCTTGCGGGAGACCCAGTACTTC.

This clone was recorded only once. V usage is TRBV12-3 or TRBV12-4 and J usage is TRBJ2-5, with unresolved D. The CDR3 runs 13 residues. Trimming shortened V by 3 bases and J by 5 bases, and 10 bases separated the two germline ends. This CDR3 reads CASSFGPAETQYF. The CDR3 DNA reads TGTGCCAGCAGTTTTGGGCCCGCCGAGACCCAGTACTTC.

This clone has a single count. This chain connects TRBV4-1 to TRBJ1-2; D perhaps matches TRBD1 (5 bases). From germline, CDR1 is MGHRA and CDR2 YSYEKL. The CDR3 contains 15 residues. V shed 0 bases and J shed 2 bases, with 10 bases lying between them. The CDR3 region is CASSQEERGNYGYTF. The CDR3 nucleotides read TGCGCCAGCAGCCAAGAGGAACGGGGGAACTATGGCTACACCTTC.

The gene calls are TRBV30 and TRBJ1-1; D not certain. Trimming cost V 4 bases and J 0 bases, with 15 bases left between them. Germline V gene data show CDR1 as GTSNPN and CDR2 as SVGIG (reference sequence). CDR3 length: 15 residues. The CDR3 loop reads CAWNPREYMNTEAFF. The DNA for the CDR3 is TGTGCCTGGAATCCCCGGGAGTACATGAACACTGAAGCTTTCTTT.

This clone was counted a single time. CDR3 in amino acids: CASHGGGDGYTF. CDR3 coding DNA: TGTGCCAGTCACGGGGGGGGAGATGGCTACACCTTC. The chain employs TRBV2 and TRBJ1-2; a possible D gene is TRBD1 (5 bases). V shed 9 bases and J shed 6 bases, with 14 bases lying between them. This CDR3 contains 12 residues. Per germline, CDR1 SNHLY and CDR2 FYNNEI.

The sample holds a few counts of this clone. The chain carries TRBV27 and TRBJ1-6, with no clear D. CDR3 length equals 17 residues. Deletions cut 0 bases from V and 8 bases from J, with 17 bases between. Germline loops: CDR1 MNHEY, CDR2 SMNVEV (reference sequence). CDR3 amino acids: CASSLSELGPLYSPLHF. In DNA, the CDR3 is TGTGCCAGCAGTTTATCGGAACTAGGGCCCCTGTATTCACCCCTCCACTTT.

V gene TRBV7-9 combines with J gene TRBJ1-1; D unresolved. CDR1 is SEHNR, CDR2 FQNEAQ, per germline (reference sequence). This CDR3 comprises 14 residues. V was pared by 8 bases and J by 0 bases, with 13 bases between. DNA for the CDR3: TGTGCCAGCCTCCTCGGAGAGATGAACACTGAAGCTTTCTTT. This gives the protein CASLLGEMNTEAFF. The full variable domain, in which reference TRBV7-9 and TRBJ1-1 provide the parts outside the CDR3, is DTGVSQNPRHKITKRGQNVTFRCDPISEHNRLYWYRQTLGQGPEFLTYFQNEAQLEKSRLLSDRFSAERPKGSFSTLEIQRTEQGDSAMYLCASLLGEMNTEAFFGQGTRLTVV.